This T cell receptor (beta chain) originates from a study of graft-versus-host responses after intestinal transplantation. Study background: Each recipient received a multivisceral, liver-intestinal, or isolated intestinal graft. Notes on the study in general: Researchers found peak circulating GvH clone levels linked to early post-transplant HvG declines.

On this clone: Its antigen remains unknown.

The protocol was immunoSEQ multiplex PCR, while the TCRdb copy is restricted to in-frame clones and leaves out a portion. The repertoire holds some 120,000 clones, with 90% as singletons. Germline lookup yields CDR1 SEHNR and CDR2 FQNEAQ (reference sequence). Trimming took 5 bases from V and 4 from J; bases not matched to a gene: 11. This CDR3 comprises 18 residues. This TCR derives from a human donor who received an intestinal transplant. The J gene is TRBJ2-5, the V gene TRBV7-9, with 15 bases that match TRBD2. The sequenced sample was unstimulated CD4+ T cells sorted from spleen or lymph node cells, obtained before intestinal transplant. CDR3 amino acids: CASSIGLAGGPIGETQYF. Here the CDR3 DNA reads TGTGCCAGCAGCATCGGACTAGCGGGAGGGCCGATCGGAGAGACCCAGTACTTC.